This TCR beta chain was sequenced during a study of T cell changes during pregnancy in multiple sclerosis. Sequencing used immunoSEQ multiplex PCR; TCRdb keeps in-frame clones, though not all of them. The profile shows tens of thousands of clones, around 94% of them singletons. Trimming pared 4 bases from V and 2 bases from J, leaving 12 bases between. The CDR3 extends over 14 amino acids. CDR1 and CDR2 from the germline V gene are MNHEY and SVGAGI. This sample comprised CD4+ T cells from peripheral blood mononuclear cells, obtained before pregnancy. The J gene is TRBJ2-7, the V gene TRBV6-5; D is perhaps TRBD2 (6 bases). This TCR was recovered from a female donor with multiple sclerosis, enrolled in a pregnancy study. CDR3 nucleotide sequence: TGTGCCAGCAGTTTTAGCGGAACCGCCTACGAGCAGTACTTC. This codes for CASSFSGTAYEQYF.